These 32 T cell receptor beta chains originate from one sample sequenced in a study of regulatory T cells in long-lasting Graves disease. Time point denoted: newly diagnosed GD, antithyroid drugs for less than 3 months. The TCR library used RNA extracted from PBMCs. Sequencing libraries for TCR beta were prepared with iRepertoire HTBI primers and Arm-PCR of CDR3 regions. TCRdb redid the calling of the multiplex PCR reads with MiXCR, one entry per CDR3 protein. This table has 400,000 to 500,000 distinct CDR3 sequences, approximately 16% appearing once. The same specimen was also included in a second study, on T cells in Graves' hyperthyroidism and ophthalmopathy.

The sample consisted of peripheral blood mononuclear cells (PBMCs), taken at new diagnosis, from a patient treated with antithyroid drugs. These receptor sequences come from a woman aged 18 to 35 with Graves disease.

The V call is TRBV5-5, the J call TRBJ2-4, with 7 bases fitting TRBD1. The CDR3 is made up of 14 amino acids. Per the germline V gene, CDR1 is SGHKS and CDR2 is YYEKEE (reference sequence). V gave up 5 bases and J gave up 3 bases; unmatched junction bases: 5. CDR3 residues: CASRPDRVKNIQYF. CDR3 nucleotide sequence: TGTGCCAGCAGGCCCGACAGGGTCAAAAACATTCAGTACTTC. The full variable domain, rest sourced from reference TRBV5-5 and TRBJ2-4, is DAGVTQSPTHLIKTRGQQVTLRCSPISGHKSVSWYQQVLGQGPQFIFQYYEKEERGRGNFPDRFSARQFPNYSSELNVNALLLGDSALYLCASRPDRVKNIQYFGAGTRLSVL.

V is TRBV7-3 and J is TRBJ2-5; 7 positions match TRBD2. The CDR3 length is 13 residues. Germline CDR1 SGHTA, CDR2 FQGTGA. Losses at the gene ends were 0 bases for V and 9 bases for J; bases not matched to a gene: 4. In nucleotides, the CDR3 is TGTGCCAGCAGCTTAACATTGGGGGGGGCCCAGTACTTC. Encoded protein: CASSLTLGGAQYF. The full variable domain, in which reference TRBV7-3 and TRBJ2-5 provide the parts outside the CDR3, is GAGVSQTPSNKVTEKGKYVELRCDPISGHTALYWYRQSLGQGPEFLIYFQGTGAADDSGLPNDRFFAVRPEGSVSTLKIQRTERGDSAVYLCASSLTLGGAQYFGPGTRLLVL.

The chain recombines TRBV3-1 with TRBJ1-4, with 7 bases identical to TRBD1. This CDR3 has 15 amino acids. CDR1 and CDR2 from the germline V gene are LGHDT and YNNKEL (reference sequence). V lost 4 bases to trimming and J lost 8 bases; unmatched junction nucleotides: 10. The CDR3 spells CASSPSTGLGEKLFF. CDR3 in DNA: TGTGCCAGCAGCCCCTCGACAGGGCTGGGCGAAAAACTGTTTTTT.

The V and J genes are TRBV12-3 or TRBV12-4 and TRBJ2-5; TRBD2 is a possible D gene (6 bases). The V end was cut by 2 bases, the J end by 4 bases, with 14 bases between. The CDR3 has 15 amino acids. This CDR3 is CASSLSGVNRETQYF. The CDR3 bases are TGTGCCAGCAGTTTATCGGGAGTTAACCGAGAGACCCAGTACTTC.

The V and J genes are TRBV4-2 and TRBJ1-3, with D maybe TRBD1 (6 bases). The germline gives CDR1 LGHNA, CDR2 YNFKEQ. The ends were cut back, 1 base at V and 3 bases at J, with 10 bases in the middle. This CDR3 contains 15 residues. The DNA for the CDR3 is TGTGCCAGCAGCCAAGGCAGGGGAGGTGGAAACACCATATATTTT. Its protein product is CASSQGRGGGNTIYF.

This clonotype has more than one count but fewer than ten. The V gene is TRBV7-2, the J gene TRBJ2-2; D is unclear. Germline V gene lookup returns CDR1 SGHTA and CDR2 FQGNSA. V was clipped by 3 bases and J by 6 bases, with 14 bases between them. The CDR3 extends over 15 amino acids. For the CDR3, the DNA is TGTGCCAGCAGCTTTCGCGGCAGATCACCCGGGGAGCTGTTTTTT. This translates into CASSFRGRSPGELFF.

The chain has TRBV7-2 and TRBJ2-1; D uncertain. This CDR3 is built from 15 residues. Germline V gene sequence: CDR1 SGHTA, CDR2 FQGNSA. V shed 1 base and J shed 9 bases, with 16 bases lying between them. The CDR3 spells CASSLGGAPSSEQFF. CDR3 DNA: TGTGCCAGCAGCTTAGGAGGCGCCCCAAGTAGTGAGCAGTTCTTC.

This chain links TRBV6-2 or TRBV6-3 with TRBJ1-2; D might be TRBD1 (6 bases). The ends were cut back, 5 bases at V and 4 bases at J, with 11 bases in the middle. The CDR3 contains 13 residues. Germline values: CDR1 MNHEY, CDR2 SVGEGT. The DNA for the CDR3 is TGTGCCAGCAGTCTACAGGGACTCTATGGCTACACCTTC. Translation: CASSLQGLYGYTF.

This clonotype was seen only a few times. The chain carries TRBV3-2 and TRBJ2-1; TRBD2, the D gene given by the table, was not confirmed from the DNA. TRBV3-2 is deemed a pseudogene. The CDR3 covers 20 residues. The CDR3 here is CASSPQSGTSGRLYYNEQFF. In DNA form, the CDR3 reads TGTGCCAGCAGCCCCCAGTCGGGGACTAGCGGGAGATTATACTACAATGAGCAGTTCTTC.

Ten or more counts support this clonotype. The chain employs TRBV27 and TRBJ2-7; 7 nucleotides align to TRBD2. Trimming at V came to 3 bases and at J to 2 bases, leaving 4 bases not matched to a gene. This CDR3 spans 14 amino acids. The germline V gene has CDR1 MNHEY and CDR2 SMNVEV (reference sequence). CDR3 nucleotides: TGTGCCAGCAGTTTTAGGGAGGGAGCCTACGAGCAGTACTTC. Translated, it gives CASSFREGAYEQYF.

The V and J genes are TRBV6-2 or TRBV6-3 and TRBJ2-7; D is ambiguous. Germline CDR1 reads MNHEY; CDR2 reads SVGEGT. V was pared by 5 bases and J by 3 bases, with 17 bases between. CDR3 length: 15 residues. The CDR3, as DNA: TGTGCCAGCAGTGAATGGGCTCTCGAAGACTACGAGCAGTACTTC. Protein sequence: CASSEWALEDYEQYF.

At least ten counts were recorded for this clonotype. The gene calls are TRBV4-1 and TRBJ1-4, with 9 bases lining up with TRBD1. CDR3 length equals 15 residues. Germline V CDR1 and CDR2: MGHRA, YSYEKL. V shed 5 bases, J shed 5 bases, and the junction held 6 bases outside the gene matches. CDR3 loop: CASSVQTGGNEKLFF. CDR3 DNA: TGCGCCAGCAGCGTTCAAACAGGGGGCAATGAAAAACTGTTTTTT.

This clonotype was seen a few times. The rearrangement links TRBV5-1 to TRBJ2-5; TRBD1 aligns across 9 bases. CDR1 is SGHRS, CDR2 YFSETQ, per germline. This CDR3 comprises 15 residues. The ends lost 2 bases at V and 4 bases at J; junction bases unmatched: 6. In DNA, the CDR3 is TGCGCCAGCAGCTTTGGGACAGGGAGGGGAGAGACCCAGTACTTC. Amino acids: CASSFGTGRGETQYF.

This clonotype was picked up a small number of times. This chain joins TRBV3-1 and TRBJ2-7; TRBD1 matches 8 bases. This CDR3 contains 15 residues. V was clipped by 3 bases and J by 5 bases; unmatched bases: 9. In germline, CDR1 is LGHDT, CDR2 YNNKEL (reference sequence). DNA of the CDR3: TGTGCCAGCAGCCACCCCGAGACAGGGGTAAACGAGCAGTACTTC. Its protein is CASSHPETGVNEQYF.

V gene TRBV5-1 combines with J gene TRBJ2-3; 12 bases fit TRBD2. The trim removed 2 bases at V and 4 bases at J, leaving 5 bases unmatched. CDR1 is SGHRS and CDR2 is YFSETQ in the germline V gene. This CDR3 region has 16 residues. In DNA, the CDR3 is TGCGCCAGCAGCTTTGGACTAGCGGGACCCGCAGATACGCAGTATTTT. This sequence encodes CASSFGLAGPADTQYF.

CDR3 loop: CASSRLGEKLFF. The CDR3 DNA reads as TGTGCCAGCAGTCGGTTGGGTGAAAAACTGTTTTTT. The rearrangement links TRBV2 to TRBJ1-4; D is unresolved. Germline CDR1 and CDR2: SNHLY and FYNNEI. V shed 5 bases and J shed 7 bases, with 8 bases lying between them. The CDR3 sequence is 12 residues long.

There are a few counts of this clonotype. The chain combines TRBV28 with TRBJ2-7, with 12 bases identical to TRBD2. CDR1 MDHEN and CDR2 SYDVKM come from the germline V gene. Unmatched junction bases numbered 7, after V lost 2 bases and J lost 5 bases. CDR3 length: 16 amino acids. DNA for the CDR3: TGTGCCAGCAGTTTAGCTAGCGGGAGGGCCCGCGACGAGCAGTACTTC. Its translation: CASSLASGRARDEQYF.

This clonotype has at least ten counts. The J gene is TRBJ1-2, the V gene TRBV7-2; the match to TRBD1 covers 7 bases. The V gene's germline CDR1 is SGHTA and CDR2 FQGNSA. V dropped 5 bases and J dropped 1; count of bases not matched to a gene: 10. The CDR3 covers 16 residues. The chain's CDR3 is CASSPSPGQSNYGYTF. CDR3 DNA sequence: TGTGCCAGCAGCCCCTCCCCGGGACAGAGTAACTATGGCTACACCTTC.

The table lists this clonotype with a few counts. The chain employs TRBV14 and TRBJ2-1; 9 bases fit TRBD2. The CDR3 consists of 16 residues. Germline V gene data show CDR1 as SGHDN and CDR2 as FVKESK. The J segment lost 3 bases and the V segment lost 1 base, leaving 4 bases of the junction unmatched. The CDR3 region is CASSQVAGVLYNEQFF. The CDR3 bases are TGTGCCAGCAGCCAAGTAGCGGGAGTACTCTACAATGAGCAGTTCTTC.

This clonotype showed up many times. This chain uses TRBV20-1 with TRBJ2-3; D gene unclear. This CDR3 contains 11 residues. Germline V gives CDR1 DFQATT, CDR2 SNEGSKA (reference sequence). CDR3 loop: CSPLGQDTQYF. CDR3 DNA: TGCAGCCCCCTCGGGCAAGATACGCAGTATTTT.

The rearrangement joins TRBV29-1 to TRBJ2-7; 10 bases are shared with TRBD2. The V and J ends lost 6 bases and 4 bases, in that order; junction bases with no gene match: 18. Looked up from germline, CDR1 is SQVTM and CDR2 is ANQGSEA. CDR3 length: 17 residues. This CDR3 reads CSVLTYSPSGSHYEQYF. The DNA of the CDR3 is TGCAGCGTGCTAACGTACTCACCTAGCGGGAGCCATTACGAGCAGTACTTC.

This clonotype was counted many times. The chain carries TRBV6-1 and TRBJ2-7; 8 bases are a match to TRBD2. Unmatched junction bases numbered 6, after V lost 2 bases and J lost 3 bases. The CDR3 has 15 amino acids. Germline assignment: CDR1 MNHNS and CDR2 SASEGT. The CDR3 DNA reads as TGTGCCAGCAGTGAACTAGCGGGTGGGCGCTACGAGCAGTACTTC. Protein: CASSELAGGRYEQYF.

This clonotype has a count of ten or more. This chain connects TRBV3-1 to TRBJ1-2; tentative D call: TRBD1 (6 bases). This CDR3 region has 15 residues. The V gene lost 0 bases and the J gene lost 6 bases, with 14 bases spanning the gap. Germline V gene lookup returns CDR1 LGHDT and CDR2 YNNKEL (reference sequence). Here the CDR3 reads CASSQESGGSNGYTF. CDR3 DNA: TGTGCCAGCAGCCAAGAGAGTGGGGGCAGTAATGGCTACACCTTC.

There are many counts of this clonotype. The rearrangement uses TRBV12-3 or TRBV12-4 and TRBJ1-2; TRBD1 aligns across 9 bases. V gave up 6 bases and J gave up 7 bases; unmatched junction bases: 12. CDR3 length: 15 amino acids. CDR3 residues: CASSPTPGQGGGYTF. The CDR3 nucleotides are TGTGCCAGCAGCCCCACTCCGGGACAGGGTGGTGGCTACACCTTC.

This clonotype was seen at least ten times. The CDR3 sequence: CASSFQVGLALREQYF. For the CDR3, the DNA is TGTGCCAGCAGCTTCCAAGTGGGACTAGCGCTGAGGGAGCAGTACTTC. The chain employs TRBV11-2 and TRBJ2-7; the match to TRBD2 covers 10 bases. The germline V gene has CDR1 SGHAT and CDR2 FQNNGV. CDR3 length equals 16 residues. V dropped 3 bases and J dropped 7; count of bases not matched to a gene: 12. The full variable domain, its missing parts supplied by reference TRBV11-2 and TRBJ2-7, is EAGVAQSPRYKIIEKRQSVAFWCNPISGHATLYWYQQILGQGPKLLIQFQNNGVVDDSQLPKDRFSAERLKGVDSTLKIQPAKLEDSAVYLCASSFQVGLALREQYFGPGTRLTVT.

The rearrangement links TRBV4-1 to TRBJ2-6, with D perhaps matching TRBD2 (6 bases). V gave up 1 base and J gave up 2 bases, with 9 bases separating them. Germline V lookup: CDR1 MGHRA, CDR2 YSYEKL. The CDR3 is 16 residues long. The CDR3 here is CASSQASGAGANVLTF. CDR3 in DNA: TGCGCCAGCAGCCAAGCCTCGGGGGCTGGGGCCAACGTCCTGACTTTC.

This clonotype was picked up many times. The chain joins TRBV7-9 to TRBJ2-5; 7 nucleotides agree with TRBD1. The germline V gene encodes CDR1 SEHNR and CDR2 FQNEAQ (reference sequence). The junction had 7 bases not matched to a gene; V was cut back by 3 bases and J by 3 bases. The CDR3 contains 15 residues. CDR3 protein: CASSFDRAVKETQYF. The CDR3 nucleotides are TGTGCCAGCAGCTTTGACAGGGCGGTAAAAGAGACCCAGTACTTC.

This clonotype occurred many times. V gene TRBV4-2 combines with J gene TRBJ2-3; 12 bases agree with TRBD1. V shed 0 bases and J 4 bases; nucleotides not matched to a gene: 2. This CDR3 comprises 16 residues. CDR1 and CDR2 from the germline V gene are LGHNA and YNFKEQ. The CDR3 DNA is TGTGCCAGCAGCCAAGATGGGACAGGGGGCGCAGATACGCAGTATTTT. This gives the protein CASSQDGTGGADTQYF.

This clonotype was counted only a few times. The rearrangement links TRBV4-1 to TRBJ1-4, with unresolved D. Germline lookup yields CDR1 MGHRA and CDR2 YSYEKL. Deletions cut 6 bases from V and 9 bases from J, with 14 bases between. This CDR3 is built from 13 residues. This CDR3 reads CASSSRRQKKLFF. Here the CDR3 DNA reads TGCGCCAGCAGTAGTCGGCGGCAAAAAAAACTGTTTTTT.

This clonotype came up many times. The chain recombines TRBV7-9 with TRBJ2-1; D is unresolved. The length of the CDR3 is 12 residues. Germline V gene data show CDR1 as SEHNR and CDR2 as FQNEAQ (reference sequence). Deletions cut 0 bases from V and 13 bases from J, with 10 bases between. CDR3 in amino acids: CASSLAATPQFF. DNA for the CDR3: TGTGCCAGCAGCTTAGCGGCAACTCCTCAGTTCTTC. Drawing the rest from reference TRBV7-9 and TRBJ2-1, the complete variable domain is DTGVSQNPRHKITKRGQNVTFRCDPISEHNRLYWYRQTLGQGPEFLTYFQNEAQLEKSRLLSDRFSAERPKGSFSTLEIQRTEQGDSAMYLCASSLAATPQFFGPGTRLTVL.

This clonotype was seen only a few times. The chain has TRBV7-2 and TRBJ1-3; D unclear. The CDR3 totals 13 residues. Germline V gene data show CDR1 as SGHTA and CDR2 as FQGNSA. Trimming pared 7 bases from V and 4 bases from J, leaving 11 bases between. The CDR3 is CASTRGGGNTIYF. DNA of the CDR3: TGTGCCAGCACCCGGGGAGGCGGAAACACCATATATTTT.

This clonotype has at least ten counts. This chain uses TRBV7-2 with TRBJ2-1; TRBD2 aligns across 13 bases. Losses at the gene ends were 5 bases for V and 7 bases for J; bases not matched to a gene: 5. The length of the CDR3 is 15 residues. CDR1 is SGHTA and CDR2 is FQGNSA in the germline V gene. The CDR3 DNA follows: TGTGCCAGCAGCATCCCGGGACTAGCGGGAAATGAGCAGTTCTTC. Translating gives CASSIPGLAGNEQFF. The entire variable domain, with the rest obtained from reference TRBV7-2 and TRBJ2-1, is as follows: GAGVSQSPSNKVTEKGKDVELRCDPISGHTALYWYRQSLGQGLEFLIYFQGNSAPDKSGLPSDRFSAERTGGSVSTLTIQRTQQEDSAVYLCASSIPGLAGNEQFFGPGTRLTVL.